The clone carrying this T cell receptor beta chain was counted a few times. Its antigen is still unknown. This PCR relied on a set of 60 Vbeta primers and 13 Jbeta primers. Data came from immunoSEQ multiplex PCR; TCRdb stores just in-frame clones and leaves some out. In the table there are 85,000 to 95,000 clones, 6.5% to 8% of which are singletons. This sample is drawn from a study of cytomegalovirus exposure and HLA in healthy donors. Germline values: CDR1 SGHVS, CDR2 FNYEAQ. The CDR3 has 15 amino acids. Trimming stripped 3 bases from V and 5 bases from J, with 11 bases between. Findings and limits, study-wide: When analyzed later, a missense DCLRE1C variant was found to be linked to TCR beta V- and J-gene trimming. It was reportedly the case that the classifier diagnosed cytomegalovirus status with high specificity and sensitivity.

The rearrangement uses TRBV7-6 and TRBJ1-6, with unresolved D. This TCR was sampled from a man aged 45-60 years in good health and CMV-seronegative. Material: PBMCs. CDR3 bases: TGTGCCAGCAGCTTCGGTGGGCTCAATAATTCACCCCTCCACTTT. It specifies CASSFGGLNNSPLHF.